The 27 T cell receptor beta chains below all came from one sample that was sequenced in a study of shared T cell receptors in the human thymus (dated by TCRdb to the early 2020s). Receptor amplification or capture employed the immunoSEQ multiplex PCR assay. The table was pulled from immuneACCESS by TCRdb, which kept in-frame rearrangements only. Such tables lose some clones; where checked, under half of the loss comes from unresolved V genes, and the rest has no known cause. This sample comprises 550,000 to 800,000 clones, 70% to 90% of them detected only once. The biggest ten clones account for about 0.0098% of the sample. The same specimen was also included in a second study, on human thymus T cells.

The specimen sequenced was thymocytes. The receptor source for this set is a girl under three years old with a congenital heart defect. Donor details come from another sample of the same person, matched by shared clones.

The chain couples TRBV6-5 to TRBJ1-1; possible D gene TRBD1, 5 bases. CDR3 length equals 16 residues. Germline V gene sequence: CDR1 MNHEY, CDR2 SVGAGI. V was trimmed by 4 bases and J by 4 bases, leaving 19 bases between them. In DNA, the CDR3 is TGTGCCAGCAGTTGGGTGGGGGGGAGGTGTTGCACTGAAGCTTTCTTT. Translated, it gives CASSWVGGRCCTEAFF.

The chain couples TRBV6-1 to TRBJ2-3, with 9 nucleotides matching TRBD2. Germline-derived CDR1 and CDR2 are MNHNS and SASEGT. The CDR3 runs 15 residues. Unmatched junction bases numbered 11, after V lost 9 bases and J lost 4 bases. Written as DNA, the CDR3 is TGTGCCAGAAAACAGGGCGGGGGGGCCCCAGATACGCAGTATTTT. Its translation is CARKQGGGAPDTQYF.

This clone was counted a few times. The rearrangement joins TRBV4-1 to TRBJ2-7, with 14 bases fitting TRBD2. V was clipped by 5 bases and J by 4 bases; unmatched bases: 7. CDR1 MGHRA and CDR2 YSYEKL come from the germline V gene. The CDR3 loop spans 16 amino acids. The CDR3 nucleotides read TGCGCCAGCAGCGGTCGGACTAGCGGGGGGATGTACGAGCAGTACTTC. Translating it yields CASSGRTSGGMYEQYF.

The CDR3 DNA reads TGTGCCAGTAGTATCACCGGGACAGGGACCACCGGGGAGCTGTTTTTT. It encodes CASSITGTGTTGELFF. V is TRBV19 and J is TRBJ2-2, with 9 bases aligning to TRBD1. V lost 3 bases to trimming and J lost 4 bases; unmatched junction nucleotides: 6. Germline V gene sequence: CDR1 LNHDA, CDR2 SQIVND (reference sequence). This CDR3 has 16 residues.

J is TRBJ2-5 and V is TRBV5-6, with TRBD1 matching 7 bases. This CDR3 spans 16 amino acids. In germline, CDR1 is SGHDT, CDR2 YYEEEE. V gave up 2 bases and J gave up 1 base; unmatched junction bases: 8. This chain's CDR3 is CASSFWDSQRQETQYF. In DNA, the CDR3 is TGTGCCAGCAGCTTTTGGGACAGTCAACGCCAAGAGACCCAGTACTTC.

The V and J genes are TRBV5-1 and TRBJ2-5, with 16 bases matching TRBD2. The CDR3 runs 19 residues. The V segment lost 3 bases and the J segment 4 bases; nucleotides outside the gene matches: 12. The germline V gene encodes CDR1 SGHRS and CDR2 YFSETQ. CDR3 in DNA: TGCGCCAGCAGCTCGCGACCCGGGACTAGCGGGGGGGGGCGAGAGACCCAGTACTTC. Protein: CASSSRPGTSGGGRETQYF.

This sequence joins TRBV6-1 and TRBJ1-2; D is possibly TRBD1 (5 bases). Between the trimmed V and J ends, which lost 7 bases and 0 bases, there was a span of 15 bases. CDR3 length: 15 amino acids. Germline values: CDR1 MNHNS, CDR2 SASEGT. CDR3 region: CASILPGGANYGYTF. CDR3 in DNA: TGTGCCAGCATCTTACCGGGGGGGGCTAACTATGGCTACACCTTC.

This chain joins TRBV9 and TRBJ2-1, with 11 positions matching TRBD2. V trimming: 1 base; J trimming: 7 bases; junction bases outside the gene matches: 7. CDR1 is SGDLS and CDR2 is YYNGEE in the germline V gene. This CDR3 spans 16 amino acids. CDR3 DNA sequence: TGTGCCAGCAGCGTATACGTAGCGGGGGGGCTAAATGAGCAGTTCTTC. It yields the protein CASSVYVAGGLNEQFF.

This clone came up once. This chain joins TRBV4-1 and TRBJ2-3; D unclear. The CDR3 loop spans 16 amino acids. Germline V gene sequence: CDR1 MGHRA, CDR2 YSYEKL. The V gene lost 0 bases and the J gene lost 0 bases, with 10 bases spanning the gap. The CDR3 DNA is TGCGCCAGCAGCCAAGATTTCTATCCCAGCACAGATACGCAGTATTTT. Its protein product is CASSQDFYPSTDTQYF.

A single count supports this clone. J is TRBJ1-2 and V is TRBV7-9; TRBD1 is a possible D gene (5 bases). Germline V CDR1 and CDR2: SEHNR, FQNEAQ (reference sequence). Deletions cut 6 bases from V and 7 bases from J, with 30 bases between. This CDR3 is 18 amino acids long. The CDR3 region is CASSSEWGGARASGGYTF. CDR3 in DNA: TGTGCCAGCAGTTCCGAGTGGGGCGGAGCCCGAGCGTCGGGTGGCTACACCTTC.

The J gene is TRBJ2-5, the V gene TRBV27, with D unclear. This CDR3 has 13 amino acids. Germline V CDR1 and CDR2: MNHEY, SMNVEV (reference sequence). V was cut by 5 bases and J by 3 bases, with 10 bases left in between. The CDR3, as DNA: TGTGCCAGCAGTGATGCGACTGAAGAGACCCAGTACTTC. Translated: CASSDATEETQYF.

J is TRBJ1-2 and V is TRBV5-4; TRBD1 is a possible D gene (5 bases). Per germline, CDR1 SGHNT and CDR2 YYREEE (reference sequence). The CDR3 runs 15 residues. Trimming stripped 3 bases from V and 2 bases from J, with 14 bases between. The CDR3 is CASSSSGGKNYGYTF. In DNA, the CDR3 is TGTGCCAGCAGCTCCTCCGGGGGGAAGAACTATGGCTACACCTTC.

The chain is built from TRBV27 and TRBJ2-7, with a weak D call TRBD1 (5 bases). This CDR3 has 14 amino acids. Germline V gene lookup returns CDR1 MNHEY and CDR2 SMNVEV (reference sequence). V was trimmed by 6 bases and J by 0 bases, leaving 12 bases between them. The CDR3 spells CASRQANFSYEQYF. The CDR3 DNA reads TGTGCCAGCAGACAGGCGAATTTCTCCTACGAGCAGTACTTC.

The CDR3, as DNA: TGTGCCAGCAGCTTGGACAGGGGGCCTTGGGCTTTCTTT. The encoded protein is CASSLDRGPWAFF. This chain joins TRBV5-4 and TRBJ1-1; 9 bases fit TRBD1. Trimming took 0 bases from V and 11 from J; bases not matched to a gene: 5. Per the germline V gene, CDR1 is SGHNT and CDR2 is YYREEE (reference sequence). The CDR3 has 13 residues.

The rearrangement uses TRBV7-6 and TRBJ1-4, with 8 bases lining up with TRBD1. This CDR3 is built from 15 residues. The J segment lost 7 bases and the V segment lost 6 bases, leaving 10 bases of the junction unmatched. Per the germline V gene, CDR1 is SGHVS and CDR2 is FNYEAQ. The CDR3 coding sequence is TGTGCCAGCAGTTCAGGGGGCAGGGTGGGTGAAAAACTGTTTTTT. This sequence encodes CASSSGGRVGEKLFF.

The rearrangement joins TRBV5-8 to TRBJ1-1; 8 bases line up with TRBD1. Trimming at V came to 3 bases and at J to 1 base, leaving 11 bases not matched to a gene. This CDR3 spans 17 amino acids. Per the germline V gene, CDR1 is SGHTS and CDR2 is YDEGEE. CDR3 in amino acids: CASSWGPGQATNTEAFF. The CDR3 DNA reads as TGTGCCAGCAGCTGGGGACCGGGACAGGCCACGAACACTGAAGCTTTCTTT. Supplemented by reference TRBV5-8 and TRBJ1-1, the full variable domain reads EAGVTQSPTHLIKTRGQQATLRCSPISGHTSVYWYQQALGLGLQFLLWYDEGEERNRGNFPPRFSGRQFPNYSSELNVNALELEDSALYLCASSWGPGQATNTEAFFGQGTRLTVV.

The V gene is TRBV29-1, the J gene TRBJ2-1, with 8 positions matching TRBD2. Trimming at V came to 5 bases and at J to 0 bases, leaving 15 bases not matched to a gene. The CDR3 is made up of 18 amino acids. The germline gives CDR1 SQVTM, CDR2 ANQGSEA. For the CDR3, the DNA is TGCAGCGTTCAGCCGGGACTAGTGGGTAATGGCTCCTACAATGAGCAGTTCTTC. Translating it yields CSVQPGLVGNGSYNEQFF.

The chain's CDR3 is CASSVVPSNYGYTF. In nucleotides, the CDR3 is TGTGCCAGCAGCGTAGTTCCTTCTAACTATGGCTACACCTTC. The rearrangement uses TRBV9 and TRBJ1-2; D gene uncertain. There are 14 residues in the CDR3. Trimming pared 0 bases from V and 0 bases from J, leaving 6 bases between. Germline V lookup: CDR1 SGDLS, CDR2 YYNGEE.

V gene TRBV5-1 combines with J gene TRBJ2-7; D remains unclear. CDR3 size: 13 residues. Trimming stripped 7 bases from V and 3 bases from J, with 14 bases between. Germline V CDR1 and CDR2: SGHRS, YFSETQ. Here the CDR3 reads CASGLWSNYEQYF. The CDR3 DNA reads TGCGCCAGCGGTCTTTGGTCTAACTACGAGCAGTACTTC. Full variable domain (missing parts from reference TRBV5-1 and TRBJ2-7): KAGVTQTPRYLIKTRGQQVTLSCSPISGHRSVSWYQQTPGQGLQFLFEYFSETQRNKGNFPGRFSGRQFSNSRSEMNVSTLELGDSALYLCASGLWSNYEQYFGPGTRLTVT.

This clone was recorded a few times. The chain is built from TRBV19 and TRBJ1-1, with D maybe TRBD1 (5 bases). Germline V gene data show CDR1 as LNHDA and CDR2 as SQIVND (reference sequence). The CDR3 is made up of 14 amino acids. Trimming removed 2 bases from V and 5 bases from J, with 12 bases in between. The DNA for the CDR3 is TGTGCCAGTAGTATAATGCAGGGTGAGACTGAAGCTTTCTTT. Translated: CASSIMQGETEAFF.

The gene calls are TRBV9 and TRBJ2-1, with a weak D call TRBD2 (6 bases). Germline-derived CDR1 and CDR2 are SGDLS and YYNGEE. V was clipped by 1 base and J by 7 bases, with 18 bases between them. The CDR3 has 16 residues. In nucleotides, the CDR3 is TGTGCCAGCAGCGTAAGCCCGCTGGGCGGGGATAATGAGCAGTTCTTC. It translates to CASSVSPLGGDNEQFF.

The rearrangement joins TRBV10-3 to TRBJ1-6; D uncertain. The ends were cut back, 7 bases at V and 6 bases at J, with 10 bases in the middle. This CDR3 is built from 13 residues. Germline CDR1 reads ENHRY; CDR2 reads SYGVKD. The CDR3 loop is CAITGKSNSPLHF. The CDR3 nucleotides read TGTGCCATCACCGGGAAAAGTAATTCACCCCTCCACTTT.

The gene calls are TRBV6-5 and TRBJ1-2; 8 nucleotides agree with TRBD1. Germline CDR1 and CDR2: MNHEY and SVGAGI. With 2 bases clipped from V and 7 bases from J, the junction kept 9 bases outside the gene matches. The CDR3 spans 15 residues. CDR3 DNA sequence: TGTGCCAGCAGTTACCCCCGACAGGGGAGGGGTGGCTACACCTTC. Protein: CASSYPRQGRGGYTF.

The V call is TRBV7-6, the J call TRBJ1-1; D call uncertain. The CDR3 extends over 17 amino acids. The germline gives CDR1 SGHVS, CDR2 FNYEAQ. Trimming removed 0 bases from V and 1 base from J, with 15 bases in between. The CDR3 DNA sequence: TGTGCCAGCAGCTTAGCGGGAGTAGGCGGGAGGAACACTGAAGCTTTCTTT. This translates into CASSLAGVGGRNTEAFF.

V gene TRBV11-2 combines with J gene TRBJ2-7, with 7 bases aligning to TRBD1. The CDR3 has 14 residues. Germline V gene sequence: CDR1 SGHAT, CDR2 FQNNGV. The trim removed 4 bases at V and 3 bases at J, leaving 6 bases unmatched. DNA for the CDR3: TGTGCCAGCAGCTCATCCGGGACAGACTACGAGCAGTACTTC. Protein product: CASSSSGTDYEQYF.

A few counts support this clone. CDR3 residues: CASNRTGQDSPLHF. The CDR3 coding sequence is TGTGCCAGCAATAGGACAGGGCAAGATTCACCCCTCCACTTT. V and J are TRBV2 and TRBJ1-6; 8 bases match TRBD1. The V gene's germline CDR1 is SNHLY and CDR2 FYNNEI. V shed 7 bases, J shed 8 bases, and the junction held 7 bases outside the gene matches. The CDR3 contains 14 residues.

The genes are TRBV5-6 and TRBJ2-2; the D gene is possibly TRBD1 (6 bases). The V gene lost 7 bases and the J gene lost 6 bases, with 16 bases spanning the gap. The V gene's germline CDR1 is SGHDT and CDR2 YYEEEE. The length of the CDR3 is 14 residues. This chain's CDR3 is CASLDTEGAGELFF. CDR3 bases: TGTGCCAGCCTGGACACTGAGGGGGCCGGGGAGCTGTTTTTT. The variable domain in full, completed from reference TRBV5-6 and TRBJ2-2, reads DAGVTQSPTHLIKTRGQQVTLRCSPKSGHDTVSWYQQALGQGPQFIFQYYEEEERQRGNFPDRFSGHQFPNYSSELNVNALLLGDSALYLCASLDTEGAGELFFGEGSRLTVL.